The TCR beta chain described here comes from a study of read filtering for tumor transcriptome and immune sequencing. Study-level information: Revised staging placed roughly 8 patients in R-ISS I, 15 to 20 in II, 7 in III. IR-seq gave about 3.5 to 10.27 million TCR reads per sample; RNA-seq gave about 75 to 1,300.

Trimming removed 0 bases from V and 6 bases from J; junction bases left unmatched: 6. Looked up from germline, CDR1 is DFQATT and CDR2 is SNEGSKA (reference sequence). The CDR3 has 15 residues. Only a few counts were recorded for this clonotype. This library used 300 to 500 ng RNA and molecular barcoded adaptors spanning alpha/delta and beta/gamma chains. TCRdb fed the reads into MiXCR, producing one record per CDR3 protein. Altogether fewer than 25,000 distinct CDR3 sequences are present, about 20% being singletons, with the ten largest covering roughly half. Every patient had bone marrow sampled while the disease was active.

The TCR comes from a donor over 35 with multiple myeloma. The genes are TRBV20-1 and TRBJ2-1, with 9 bases fitting TRBD2. The sequencing input was a population of CD138-negative cells sorted from bone marrow. The CDR3, as DNA: TGCAGTGCTAGAGATCTCCAGCGGGGGGTCAATGAGCAGTTCTTC. It specifies CSARDLQRGVNEQFF.